This TCR beta chain came from a study of blood T cell repertoires in COVID-19. Trimming removed 4 bases from V and 2 bases from J; junction bases left unmatched: 7. CDR1 and CDR2 (germline): SGHTA, FQGNSA. This CDR3 comprises 16 residues. Clones were read by immunoSEQ multiplex PCR, and TCRdb kept only the in-frame ones, dropping some. The sample consists of 200,000 to 250,000 clones, about nine tenths of them appearing once. The sequenced material came from peripheral blood. The TCR originated in a woman aged 45-59 years with acute or convalescent COVID-19. The rearrangement links TRBV7-2 to TRBJ2-7, with 11 positions matching TRBD2. CDR3 nucleotide sequence: TGTGCCAGCAGCTGGGGACTAGCGGATATCCCCTACGAGCAGTACTTC. Its protein product is CASSWGLADIPYEQYF.